This entry lists 2 T cell receptor beta chains sequenced from one sample in a study of regulatory dendritic cells for organ transplantation. Only in-frame clones appear in the TCRdb table, and some are missing; sequencing was by immunoSEQ multiplex PCR. The sample holds fewer than 40,000 clones; 85% to 95% are singletons and the top ten take 0.095% to 0.14%. The specimen was naive CD8+ T cells from blood. This sample's subset: CD45RA+ naive T cells. The receptors were sampled from a human donor in good health.

The V gene is TRBV19, the J gene TRBJ2-7; 7 positions agree with TRBD1. The V segment lost 4 bases and the J segment 3 bases; nucleotides outside the gene matches: 6. This CDR3 region has 14 residues. The germline V gene has CDR1 LNHDA and CDR2 SQIVND (reference sequence). CDR3 in amino acids: CASSTGQTIYEQYF. DNA of the CDR3: TGTGCCAGTAGTACGGGACAGACTATCTACGAGCAGTACTTC.

This chain uses TRBV27 with TRBJ2-1; D is unclear. CDR1 and CDR2 (germline): MNHEY, SMNVEV (reference sequence). The germline V and J ends were trimmed by 7 bases and 6 bases, with 4 bases remaining between them. CDR3 length: 10 amino acids. Here the CDR3 DNA reads TGTGCCAGCAATATCAATGAGCAGTTCTTC. This encodes CASNINEQFF.